This T cell receptor (beta chain) was captured by sequencing in a study of T cells in Graves' hyperthyroidism and ophthalmopathy. Study at large: Prior to any treatment, at the point of initial diagnosis, peripheral blood was collected.

Under 3 months was the duration of disease in ophthalmopathy patients, who also had a Clinical Activity Score of at least 3 and a NOSPECS grade of at least 4. RNA transcripts were the template for amplifying TCR beta CDR3 regions. Initially, a first-round RT-PCR of the TCR CDR3 employed the HTBI primer set. MiXCR, run by TCRdb on the multiplex PCR reads, gives a single entry per CDR3 protein. Among about 37,000 distinct CDR3 sequences listed, roughly 50% were seen once. Sample share makes this clonotype medium-sized (0.01 to 0.1%). One end of the junction varies from germline; a read error may be responsible. The CDR3 consists of 13 residues. Germline loops: CDR1 SSHAT, CDR2 FNYEAQ (reference sequence).

The sample taken for sequencing was blood. The TCR originated in a man aged 40-55 years with Graves' ophthalmopathy. This chain joins TRBV7-7 and TRBJ2-5; D may be TRBD1 (5 bases). The CDR3 spells CASSLDRQETQYF. The CDR3 nucleotides are TGTGCTAGCAGCTTAGACAGACAAGAGACCCAGTACTTC.